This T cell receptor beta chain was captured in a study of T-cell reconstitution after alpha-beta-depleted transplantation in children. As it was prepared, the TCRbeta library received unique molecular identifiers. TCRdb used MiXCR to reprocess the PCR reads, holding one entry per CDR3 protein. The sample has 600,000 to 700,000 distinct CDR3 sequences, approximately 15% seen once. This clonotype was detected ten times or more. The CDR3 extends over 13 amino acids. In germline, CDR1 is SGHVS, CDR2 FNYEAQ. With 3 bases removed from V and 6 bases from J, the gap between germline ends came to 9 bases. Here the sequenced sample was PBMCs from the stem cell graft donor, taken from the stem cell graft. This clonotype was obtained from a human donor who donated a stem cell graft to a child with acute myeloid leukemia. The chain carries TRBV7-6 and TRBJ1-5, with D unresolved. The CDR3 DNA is TGTGCCAGCAGCTTTGCCCGGGCTCAGCCCCAGCATTTT. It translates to CASSFARAQPQHF. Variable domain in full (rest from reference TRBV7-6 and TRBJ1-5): GAGVSQSPRYKVTKRGQDVALRCDPISGHVSLYWYRQALGQGPEFLTYFNYEAQQDKSGLPNDRFSAERPEGSISTLTIQRTEQRDSAMYRCASSFARAQPQHFGDGTRLSIL.